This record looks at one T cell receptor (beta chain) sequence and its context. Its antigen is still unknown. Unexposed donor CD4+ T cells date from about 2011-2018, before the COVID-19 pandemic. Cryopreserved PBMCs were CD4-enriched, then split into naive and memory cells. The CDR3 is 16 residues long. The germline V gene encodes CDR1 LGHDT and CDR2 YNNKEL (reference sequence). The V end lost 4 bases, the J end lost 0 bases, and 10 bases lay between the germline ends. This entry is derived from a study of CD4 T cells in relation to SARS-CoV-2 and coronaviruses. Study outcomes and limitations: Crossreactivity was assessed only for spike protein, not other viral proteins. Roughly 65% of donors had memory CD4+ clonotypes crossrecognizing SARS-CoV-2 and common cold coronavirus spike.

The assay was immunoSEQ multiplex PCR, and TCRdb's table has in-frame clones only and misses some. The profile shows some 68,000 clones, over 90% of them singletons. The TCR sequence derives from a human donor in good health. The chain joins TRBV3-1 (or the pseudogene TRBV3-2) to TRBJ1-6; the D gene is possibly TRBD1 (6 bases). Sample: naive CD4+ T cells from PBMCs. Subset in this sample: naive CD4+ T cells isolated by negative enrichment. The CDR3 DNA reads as TGTGCCAGCAGCCTTACAGGGAGCTCCTATAATTCACCCCTCCACTTT. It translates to CASSLTGSSYNSPLHF.